Listed here is a single TCR beta chain. Sequencing used immunoSEQ multiplex PCR; TCRdb keeps in-frame clones, though not all of them. Among 150,000 or so clones, roughly 80% were seen once, and the ten largest hold 29%. This sample is drawn from a study of blood T cell repertoires in COVID-19. The CDR3 contains 20 residues. This TCR was sampled from a woman aged 55-70 years with acute or convalescent COVID-19. This sequence joins TRBV21-1 and TRBJ2-5; the table's D call, TRBD2, was not checked against the DNA. TRBV21-1 counts as a pseudogene. The sequencing sample was made of peripheral blood. The CDR3 DNA is TGTGCCCACACCGAGGGACTCCGGCGTATGTCAGCGGGGGATGAGGAGACCCAGTACTTC. This translates into CAHTEGLRRMSAGDEETQYF.